Below are 17 T cell receptor beta chains sequenced from a single sample in a study of Graves' ophthalmopathy and Graves' hyperthyroidism. RNA transcripts provided the template for amplifying TCR beta CDR3 regions. A first-round RT-PCR used HTBI primers, followed by a second-round multiplex PCR. TCRdb re-called the multiplex PCR reads through MiXCR, storing one row per CDR3 protein. Of 200,000 to 250,000 distinct CDR3 sequences listed, approximately 42% are singletons. Specimen: peripheral blood. The receptors were sampled from an adult man with Graves' ophthalmopathy.

This clonotype was seen only once. The chain couples TRBV19 to TRBJ1-5, with TRBD1 as a possible D gene (5 bases). Germline loops: CDR1 LNHDA, CDR2 SQIVND (reference sequence). Trimming took 7 bases from V and 0 from J, leaving 13 bases between them. This CDR3 spans 15 amino acids. The CDR3 DNA reads as TGTGCCAGTACCCCGACAGAGTATAGCAATCAGCCCCAGCATTTT. It specifies CASTPTEYSNQPQHF. The full variable domain, in which reference TRBV19 and TRBJ1-5 provide the parts outside the CDR3, is DGGITQSPKYLFRKEGQNVTLSCEQNLNHDAMYWYRQDPGQGLRLIYYSQIVNDFQKGDIAEGYSVSREKKESFPLTVTSAQKNPTAFYLCASTPTEYSNQPQHFGDGTRLSIL.

In this sample, this clonotype turned up many times. CDR3 amino acids: CAISDFTEAYNSPLHF. CDR3 sequence (DNA): TGTGCCATCAGTGATTTTACCGAGGCATATAATTCACCCCTCCACTTT. The chain recombines TRBV10-3 with TRBJ1-6; D is uncertain. Germline CDR1 reads ENHRY; CDR2 reads SYGVKD. The CDR3 contains 16 residues. Trimming cost V 3 bases and J 4 bases, with 13 bases left between them.

With respect to this clonotype: The junction shows a germline mismatch at one end, possibly a read error. The genes are TRBV10-3 and TRBJ2-7; D is unclear. The CDR3 covers 16 residues. Germline V gene data show CDR1 as ENHRY and CDR2 as SYGVKD. In DNA form, the CDR3 reads TGTGCCAGCAGTGAAAAGCCTGGCCACCCCTCCTACGAGCAGTACTTC. As protein: CASSEKPGHPSYEQYF.

A few counts support this clonotype. This chain links TRBV12-3 or TRBV12-4 with TRBJ1-3; D is uncertain. Between the trimmed V and J ends, which lost 4 bases and 5 bases, there was a span of 6 bases. CDR3 length equals 12 residues. The CDR3 region is CASSSGRNTIYF. The CDR3 nucleotides read TGTGCCAGCAGTTCAGGACGAAACACCATATATTTT.

In DNA form, the CDR3 reads TGTGCCAGTACCTCCCGGGCAGGGCGGTTTAGCTATGGCTACACCTTC. This translates into CASTSRAGRFSYGYTF. The chain recombines TRBV19 with TRBJ1-2; D might be TRBD1 (5 bases). The CDR3 has 16 residues. Trimming pared 7 bases from V and 4 bases from J, leaving 22 bases between. CDR1 and CDR2 from the germline V gene are LNHDA and SQIVND (reference sequence).

The rearrangement joins TRBV3-1 to TRBJ2-2, with D possibly TRBD1 on 6 matching bases. Germline CDR1 is LGHDT and CDR2 is YNNKEL (reference sequence). This CDR3 spans 16 amino acids. V lost 1 base and J 3 bases, leaving 12 bases between the germline ends. Here the CDR3 DNA reads TGTGCCAGCAGCCAAGTTGAATACAGGGACACCGGGGAGCTGTTTTTT. Amino acid sequence: CASSQVEYRDTGELFF.

This clonotype showed up many times. The rearrangement joins TRBV10-3 to TRBJ2-5; 8 bases map to TRBD2. The CDR3 loop spans 14 amino acids. Unmatched junction bases numbered 8, after V lost 6 bases and J lost 5 bases. The germline V gene has CDR1 ENHRY and CDR2 SYGVKD. In nucleotides, the CDR3 is TGTGCCATCAGGAACGGGGGGGCCGGGGAGACCCAGTACTTC. Its translation: CAIRNGGAGETQYF.

The CDR3 here is CASSPRQDGYTF. Written as DNA, the CDR3 is TGCGCCAGCAGCCCCCGACAAGATGGCTACACCTTC. The chain combines TRBV4-1 with TRBJ1-2; the D is unclear. V dropped 4 bases and J dropped 6 bases, with 9 bases sitting between them. The CDR3 is 12 residues long. Germline CDR1 is MGHRA and CDR2 is YSYEKL.

This clonotype was detected only a few times. V gene TRBV2 combines with J gene TRBJ1-4, with D unclear. Between the trimmed V and J ends, which lost 3 bases and 7 bases, there was a span of 9 bases. Germline CDR1 is SNHLY and CDR2 is FYNNEI. The CDR3 has 13 residues. The CDR3 spells CASSEGRAEKLFF. CDR3 DNA: TGTGCCAGCAGTGAGGGTCGGGCTGAAAAACTGTTTTTT.

This clonotype has just one count. The V and J genes are TRBV12-3 or TRBV12-4 and TRBJ2-7, with 7 bases lining up with TRBD1. The CDR3 is 14 residues long. The J segment lost 3 bases and the V segment lost 1 base, leaving 3 bases of the junction unmatched. The CDR3 protein is CASSLVTGDYEQYF. CDR3 in DNA: TGTGCCAGCAGTTTAGTAACAGGGGACTACGAGCAGTACTTC.

The gene calls are TRBV7-9 and TRBJ2-5; D is uncertain. Trimming stripped 2 bases from V and 2 bases from J, with 12 bases between. Germline lookup yields CDR1 SEHNR and CDR2 FQNEAQ (reference sequence). The CDR3 consists of 15 residues. This CDR3 is CASSLRYMGQETQYF. The CDR3 DNA reads as TGTGCCAGCAGCTTAAGGTACATGGGACAAGAGACCCAGTACTTC.

The sample holds a few counts of this clonotype. The chain links TRBV10-3 to TRBJ1-5; 10 bases are shared with TRBD1. The germline V gene has CDR1 ENHRY and CDR2 SYGVKD. With 9 bases clipped from V and 5 bases from J, the junction kept 4 bases outside the gene matches. This CDR3 has 13 amino acids. The CDR3, as DNA: TGTGCCATGGGACAGGGGCTGGATCAGCCCCAGCATTTT. It specifies CAMGQGLDQPQHF.

Turning to this clonotype: Germline and junction disagree at one end, which may indicate a read error. CDR3 protein: CSASDSGTGIYGQYF. The CDR3 DNA follows: TGCAGTGCTAGCGACTCCGGGACAGGAATCTACGGGCAGTACTTC. This rearrangement joins TRBV20-1 to TRBJ2-7; 8 positions agree with TRBD1. The CDR3 has 15 residues. In germline, CDR1 is DFQATT, CDR2 SNEGSKA (reference sequence).

V gene TRBV29-1 combines with J gene TRBJ2-2; possibly TRBD2 for D (5 bases). Germline CDR1 and CDR2: SQVTM and ANQGSEA. This CDR3 has 11 residues. V was trimmed by 6 bases and J by 4 bases, leaving 6 bases between them. In DNA, the CDR3 is TGCAGCGTCGGGATCACCGGGGAGCTGTTTTTT. This sequence encodes CSVGITGELFF.

In its sample, this clonotype was seen many times. The chain combines TRBV5-6 with TRBJ1-2; D is undetermined. V was cut by 0 bases and J by 7 bases, with 7 bases left in between. The CDR3 spans 12 residues. The germline V gene encodes CDR1 SGHDT and CDR2 YYEEEE. The CDR3 bases are TGTGCCAGCAGCTTGGGCTTTCGTGGCTACACCTTC. It translates to CASSLGFRGYTF.

The V and J genes are TRBV19 and TRBJ1-5; 7 bases match TRBD1. Germline V lookup: CDR1 LNHDA, CDR2 SQIVND (reference sequence). The CDR3 loop spans 15 amino acids. After removal of 7 bases from V and 6 bases from J, the junction contained 12 bases not matched to a gene. This CDR3 reads CASNPERGLGQPQHF. The CDR3 nucleotides are TGTGCCAGTAACCCGGAAAGGGGGCTCGGTCAGCCCCAGCATTTT.

This clonotype occurred a few times. The V and J genes are TRBV14 and TRBJ2-2; D ambiguous. CDR1 SGHDN and CDR2 FVKESK come from the germline V gene. The CDR3 spans 16 residues. Trimming took off 3 bases at V and 6 bases at J, with 17 bases between the two ends. In nucleotides, the CDR3 is TGTGCCAGCAGCCAGCGGCATAGCATAGGGTCCGGGGAGCTGTTTTTT. It specifies CASSQRHSIGSGELFF. The complete variable domain, with remaining parts taken from reference TRBV14 and TRBJ2-2, reads EAGVTQFPSHSVIEKGQTVTLRCDPISGHDNLYWYRRVMGKEIKFLLHFVKESKQDESGMPNNRFLAERTGGTYSTLKVQPAELEDSGVYFCASSQRHSIGSGELFFGEGSRLTVL.